Presented here are 30 T cell receptor beta chains from one specimen sequenced in a study of regulatory T cells in long-lasting Graves disease. With iRepertoire HTBI primers and Arm-PCR of CDR3 regions, TCR beta libraries were built. TCRdb ran MiXCR on the multiplex PCR reads and lists one entry per CDR3 protein. Of hundreds of thousands of distinct CDR3 sequences listed, 15% are singletons. Indicated time point: newly diagnosed GD, antithyroid drugs for less than 3 months. Extracted RNA from PBMCs served as the source of the TCR library. The specimen was peripheral blood mononuclear cells (PBMCs), collected at new diagnosis, from a patient treated with antithyroid drugs. These receptors originate from a female donor with Graves disease.

This clonotype came up a few times. The gene calls are TRBV18 and TRBJ1-6; D unresolved. The CDR3 runs to 15 residues. CDR1 is KGHSH and CDR2 is LQKENI in the germline V gene. Trimming took 2 bases from V and 10 from J, leaving 15 bases between them. CDR3 amino acids: CASSPARVSGSPLHF. CDR3 nucleotide sequence: TGTGCCAGCTCACCAGCGAGGGTCTCGGGCTCACCCCTCCACTTT.

This clonotype was picked up many times. This chain connects TRBV27 to TRBJ1-5; D might be TRBD1 (5 bases). The CDR3 contains 16 residues. Trimming took off 7 bases at V and 0 bases at J, with 16 bases between the two ends. Germline V gene data show CDR1 as MNHEY and CDR2 as SMNVEV (reference sequence). CDR3 sequence: CASIPQRDDSNQPQHF. As DNA, the CDR3 is TGTGCCAGCATACCACAGCGGGACGATAGCAATCAGCCCCAGCATTTT.

Ten or more counts support this clonotype. The chain links TRBV7-9 to TRBJ2-1; TRBD1 aligns across 11 bases. J lost 5 bases, V lost 11 bases, and 5 bases had no gene match. Germline V gene lookup returns CDR1 SEHNR and CDR2 FQNEAQ (reference sequence). The length of the CDR3 is 13 residues. The CDR3 DNA follows: TGTGCCGGGGGACAGGGGGTGAACAATGAGCAGTTCTTC. It is translated as CAGGQGVNNEQFF.

This clonotype was observed a handful of times. The chain couples TRBV3-1 to TRBJ2-7, with 7 nucleotides matching TRBD2. V was pared by 5 bases and J by 2 bases, with 6 bases of the junction left unmatched. This CDR3 is 14 amino acids long. Germline CDR1 LGHDT, CDR2 YNNKEL (reference sequence). This CDR3 is CASSEAGPTYEQYF. The DNA for the CDR3 is TGTGCCAGCAGCGAAGCGGGGCCTACCTACGAGCAGTACTTC.

This clonotype was counted many times. J is TRBJ2-1 and V is TRBV2; weak D call: TRBD1 (6 bases). Trimming took 6 bases from V and 5 from J, leaving 17 bases between them. Germline assignment: CDR1 SNHLY and CDR2 FYNNEI. This CDR3 spans 15 amino acids. The CDR3 DNA reads TGTGCCAGCAGGCCCAGACAGGTGCCCAACAATGAGCAGTTCTTC. This sequence encodes CASRPRQVPNNEQFF.

The chain recombines TRBV20-1 with TRBJ1-1, with D tentatively TRBD1 (5 bases). Germline CDR1 is DFQATT and CDR2 is SNEGSKA (reference sequence). The V gene lost 5 bases and the J gene lost 3 bases, with 19 bases spanning the gap. CDR3 length: 15 amino acids. The CDR3 is CSAPNPRRGDTEAFF. For the CDR3, the DNA is TGCAGTGCTCCTAACCCCCGACGGGGGGACACTGAAGCTTTCTTT.

There are many counts of this clonotype. The chain recombines TRBV7-9 with TRBJ1-1, with D tentatively TRBD1 (5 bases). The CDR3 totals 16 residues. CDR1 and CDR2 (germline): SEHNR, FQNEAQ (reference sequence). Trimming stripped 2 bases from V and 0 bases from J, with 13 bases between. This chain's CDR3 is CASSLKAGRMNTEAFF. The CDR3 coding sequence is TGTGCCAGCAGCTTAAAAGCGGGGCGGATGAACACTGAAGCTTTCTTT.

The chain joins TRBV19 to TRBJ2-1; a possible D gene is TRBD2 (6 bases). Germline-derived CDR1 and CDR2 are LNHDA and SQIVND (reference sequence). This CDR3 has 15 amino acids. V lost 1 base and J 4 bases, leaving 11 bases between the germline ends. The CDR3 nucleotides are TGTGCCAGTAGTATAGCCCAGCGGGTATACAATGAGCAGTTCTTC. Translated: CASSIAQRVYNEQFF.

This clonotype turned up a few times. The chain couples TRBV14 to TRBJ1-6; a possible D gene is TRBD1 (5 bases). Trimming took 3 bases from V and 0 from J, leaving 12 bases between them. CDR3 length equals 17 residues. The germline V gene encodes CDR1 SGHDN and CDR2 FVKESK. The CDR3 region is CASSHNWGSSYNSPLHF. CDR3 DNA sequence: TGTGCCAGCAGCCACAACTGGGGGAGCTCCTATAATTCACCCCTCCACTTT. The complete variable domain, with remaining parts taken from reference TRBV14 and TRBJ1-6, reads EAGVTQFPSHSVIEKGQTVTLRCDPISGHDNLYWYRRVMGKEIKFLLHFVKESKQDESGMPNNRFLAERTGGTYSTLKVQPAELEDSGVYFCASSHNWGSSYNSPLHFGNGTRLTVT.

This clonotype was counted a few times. The rearrangement links TRBV27 to TRBJ1-2, with D maybe TRBD1 (5 bases). This CDR3 has 13 residues. From germline, CDR1 is MNHEY and CDR2 SMNVEV (reference sequence). V was trimmed by 0 bases and J by 5 bases, leaving 7 bases between them. CDR3: CASSLSGDYGYTF. CDR3 nucleotides: TGTGCCAGCAGTTTATCAGGGGATTATGGCTACACCTTC.

The V call is TRBV6-1, the J call TRBJ1-1, with TRBD1 identical over 7 bases. J was trimmed by 2 bases and V by 6 bases; bases with no gene match: 18. CDR1 is MNHNS and CDR2 is SASEGT in the germline V gene. The CDR3 totals 18 residues. The CDR3 protein is CASRVWGERDRRNTEAFF. CDR3 bases: TGTGCCAGCAGAGTCTGGGGGGAAAGGGACAGAAGAAACACTGAAGCTTTCTTT.

The J gene is TRBJ2-1, the V gene TRBV28, with D possibly being TRBD2 (6 bases). Germline values: CDR1 MDHEN, CDR2 SYDVKM. This CDR3 is built from 21 residues. Trimming left V 5 bases short and J 0 bases short, with 29 bases between. The CDR3 coding sequence is TGTGCCAGCAGTCCGCTCCGGGGGTGGGCAACCACTACTGACTCCTACAATGAGCAGTTCTTC. Its protein product is CASSPLRGWATTTDSYNEQFF.

The V call is TRBV5-1, the J call TRBJ2-5, with 9 bases identical to TRBD1. Unmatched junction bases numbered 2, after V lost 1 base and J lost 1 base. CDR1 SGHRS and CDR2 YFSETQ come from the germline V gene. The CDR3 totals 15 residues. The CDR3 nucleotides read TGCGCCAGCAGCTTGTTGGACAGGGGCCAAGAGACCCAGTACTTC. It codes for CASSLLDRGQETQYF.

The chain has TRBV5-6 and TRBJ1-2; 10 bases map to TRBD1. J gave up 5 bases and V 10 bases, and 14 bases lay outside the gene matches. CDR3 size: 15 residues. CDR1 is SGHDT, CDR2 YYEEEE, per germline. The CDR3 region is CAGHNSRGQGYGYTF. In DNA, the CDR3 is TGTGCCGGACATAACTCTAGGGGACAGGGGTATGGCTACACCTTC.

The sample holds many counts of this clonotype. The chain links TRBV29-1 to TRBJ2-7, with D perhaps matching TRBD1 (5 bases). V dropped 6 bases and J dropped 0 bases, with 15 bases sitting between them. Germline CDR1 and CDR2: SQVTM and ANQGSEA. The CDR3 consists of 14 residues. The CDR3 nucleotides read TGCAGCGTCGCCTTGGACACGAGCTCCTACGAGCAGTACTTC. Translating it yields CSVALDTSSYEQYF.

The genes are TRBV24-1 and TRBJ1-3; D might be TRBD1 (5 bases). The CDR3 is 12 residues long. In germline, CDR1 is KGHDR, CDR2 SFDVKD. V was cut by 5 bases and J by 4 bases, with 5 bases left in between. CDR3 region: CATSGGGNTIYF. Here the CDR3 DNA reads TGTGCCACCAGTGGGGGCGGAAACACCATATATTTT.

This clonotype occurred many times. The V gene is TRBV4-1, the J gene TRBJ1-5; a possible D gene is TRBD1 (5 bases). The CDR3 runs 14 residues. From germline, CDR1 is MGHRA and CDR2 YSYEKL. V was trimmed by 1 base and J by 8 bases, leaving 12 bases between them. Here the CDR3 reads CASSQGRGREPQHF. The DNA for the CDR3 is TGCGCCAGCAGCCAAGGCCGGGGCCGGGAGCCCCAGCATTTT.

This clonotype was observed a few times. The chain combines TRBV5-6 with TRBJ2-6; no clear D gene. The CDR3 length is 18 residues. The V and J ends lost 1 base and 2 bases respectively, with 16 bases between them. Germline CDR1 SGHDT, CDR2 YYEEEE. CDR3 nucleotide sequence: TGTGCCAGCAGCTTGTCAGCTGGCGTACAAGCTGGGGCCAACGTCCTGACTTTC. Amino acids: CASSLSAGVQAGANVLTF.

This clonotype occurred a few times. This may come from a read error, since a much larger clone is one base off. V usage is TRBV6-5 and J usage is TRBJ1-1; 8 bases align to TRBD1. J was trimmed by 3 bases and V by 4 bases; bases with no gene match: 10. The length of the CDR3 is 16 residues. The germline V gene has CDR1 MNHEY and CDR2 SVGAGI. CDR3 nucleotides: TGTGCCAGCAGTTTAAGGACAGGGCACCTCTACACTGAAGCTTTCTTT. It encodes CASSLRTGHLYTEAFF.

This clonotype was counted ten times or more. The rearrangement uses TRBV5-1 and TRBJ1-3; D is possibly TRBD1 (6 bases). CDR1 is SGHRS, CDR2 YFSETQ, per germline. This CDR3 contains 16 residues. Trimming pared 4 bases from V and 2 bases from J, leaving 16 bases between. The CDR3 sequence is CASSLGTTGTGNTIYF. The CDR3 nucleotides are TGCGCCAGCAGCCTAGGAACTACAGGGACTGGAAACACCATATATTTT.

There are many counts of this clonotype. V and J are TRBV12-3 or TRBV12-4 and TRBJ1-5; D is uncertain. Trimming cost V 4 bases and J 5 bases, with 9 bases left between them. This CDR3 region has 13 residues. CDR3 region: CASSSVQDQPQHF. The CDR3 DNA reads TGTGCCAGCAGTTCCGTGCAGGATCAGCCCCAGCATTTT.

In this sample, this clonotype turned up a few times. This may come from a read error, since a much larger clone is one base off. The rearrangement uses TRBV2 and TRBJ2-2; tentative D call: TRBD1 (6 bases). CDR3 length equals 14 residues. Germline CDR1 and CDR2: SNHLY and FYNNEI. V was clipped by 3 bases and J by 5 bases, with 10 bases between them. The CDR3: CASSESGETGELFF. For the CDR3, the DNA is TGTGCCAGCAGTGAGTCAGGGGAGACCGGGGAGCTGTTTTTT.

To note about this clonotype: Being one base from a much bigger clone, this may be a read error. The chain uses TRBV2 and TRBJ1-2, with D possibly TRBD1 on 5 matching bases. Per germline, CDR1 SNHLY and CDR2 FYNNEI. The CDR3 totals 13 residues. The CDR3 region has the DNA TGTGCCAGCAGTGCTCGAGGGGCTGGTGGCTGCACCTTC. It codes for CASSARGAGGCTF.

This clonotype has more than one count but fewer than ten. The genes are TRBV5-1 and TRBJ2-1, with D perhaps matching TRBD2 (5 bases). Between the trimmed V and J ends, which lost 4 bases and 7 bases, there was a span of 24 bases. Germline V CDR1 and CDR2: SGHRS, YFSETQ. This CDR3 is 17 amino acids long. The CDR3 DNA is TGCGCCAGCAGCCCGGTTATTTCGACCCCCGGGGATAATGAGCAGTTCTTC. This codes for CASSPVISTPGDNEQFF. Using reference TRBV5-1 and TRBJ2-1 for the parts outside the CDR3, the full variable domain is KAGVTQTPRYLIKTRGQQVTLSCSPISGHRSVSWYQQTPGQGLQFLFEYFSETQRNKGNFPGRFSGRQFSNSRSEMNVSTLELGDSALYLCASSPVISTPGDNEQFFGPGTRLTVL.

This clonotype was found many times. The rearrangement uses TRBV9 and TRBJ2-7; 7 bases fit TRBD1. Unmatched junction bases numbered 5, after V lost 3 bases and J lost 5 bases. Germline assignment: CDR1 SGDLS and CDR2 YYNGEE. This CDR3 is built from 13 residues. The CDR3 DNA sequence: TGTGCCAGCAGCGCCTTAACAGGGGACGAGCAGTACTTC. Translation gives CASSALTGDEQYF.

V usage is TRBV13 and J usage is TRBJ2-4; TRBD2 agrees at 7 bases. Germline V gene data show CDR1 as PRHDT and CDR2 as FYEKMQ (reference sequence). V lost 5 bases, J lost 0 bases, and 10 bases stayed unmatched. The CDR3 has 17 amino acids. The CDR3 DNA follows: TGTGCCAGCAGCCCGAGCCGCGGGGGACTAGCCAAAAACATTCAGTACTTC. Its protein product is CASSPSRGGLAKNIQYF.

This chain links TRBV4-1 with TRBJ1-5; D is ambiguous. Germline V gives CDR1 MGHRA, CDR2 YSYEKL. Trimming removed 1 base at V and 0 bases at J, with 7 bases between. CDR3 size: 15 residues. CDR3 sequence: CASSQGILSNQPQHF. The CDR3 bases are TGCGCCAGCAGCCAAGGTATCCTTAGCAATCAGCCCCAGCATTTT.

The sample holds many counts of this clonotype. J is TRBJ1-1 and V is TRBV11-2; D may be TRBD1 (6 bases). The CDR3 spans 15 residues. The V gene's germline CDR1 is SGHAT and CDR2 FQNNGV. Trimming stripped 1 base from V and 1 base from J, with 10 bases between. The CDR3 is CASSLGRTENTEAFF. In DNA form, the CDR3 reads TGTGCCAGCAGCTTAGGACGGACAGAGAACACTGAAGCTTTCTTT.

This clonotype has ten or more counts. V usage is TRBV3-1 and J usage is TRBJ2-7; D perhaps matches TRBD2 (7 bases). This CDR3 region has 12 residues. CDR1 and CDR2 from the germline V gene are LGHDT and YNNKEL (reference sequence). V was clipped by 4 bases and J by 6 bases, with 10 bases between them. The CDR3 region has the DNA TGTGCCAGCAGCCGAGGGGGGGCCGAGCAGTACTTC. As protein: CASSRGGAEQYF.

Worth noting for this clonotype: This may be a read error: a much more frequent sequence differs by one nucleotide. This chain connects TRBV20-1 to TRBJ1-2, with D possibly TRBD1 on 5 matching bases. CDR3 size: 14 residues. Between the trimmed V and J ends, which lost 0 bases and 8 bases, there was a span of 16 bases. Germline V gene data show CDR1 as DFQATT and CDR2 as SNEGSKA (reference sequence). The CDR3 DNA reads TGCAGTGCTAGAGATCTAGGTTCCGGGGGAGGCTACACCTTC. Its translation is CSARDLGSGGGYTF.